This T cell receptor (beta chain) was sequenced for a study of blood T cells in healthy people across ages. Healthy Caucasian individuals from Russia aged about 6 to 90 were enrolled as donors. V was trimmed by 5 bases and J by 3 bases, leaving 13 bases between them. The germline gives CDR1 SEHNR, CDR2 FQNEAQ (reference sequence). This CDR3 contains 14 residues. Together with a sample-barcoded 5' primer, a J-beta primer mix was included in a second PCR lasting roughly 7 to 11 cycles. TCRdb ran MiXCR on the 5' RACE reads and lists one entry per CDR3 protein. The repertoire holds a few hundred thousand distinct CDR3 sequences, with 45% to 65% as singletons. Study-level results: Diversity estimates drawn from one million T cells were deemed underestimates.

Regarding this clonotype: Its antigen is undetermined.

The TCR sequence derives from a man aged 55 to 69 in good health. The chain combines TRBV7-9 with TRBJ1-2, with D possibly TRBD1 on 6 matching bases. Material: blood. The CDR3 region is CASSPQGMDYGYTF. CDR3 bases: TGTGCCAGCAGCCCGCAGGGGATGGACTATGGCTACACCTTC.